The table lists the clone carrying this T cell receptor (beta chain) with a few counts. Its antigen is unknown. Broader study findings: In terms of TCR gene usage, tumor memory CD4+ T cells clustered together with blood and lymph node memory CD4+ cells, as well as with lymph node naive CD4+ cells.

The CDR3 length is 13 residues. The V segment lost 7 bases and the J segment 8 bases; nucleotides outside the gene matches: 8. Naive CD4+ T cells were purified with Tregs depleted by CD25. TCRdb ran MiXCR on the 5' RACE reads and lists one entry per CDR3 protein. The sample contains tens of thousands of distinct CDR3 sequences, around 26% of which appear only once. V gene TRBV12-3 or TRBV12-4 combines with J gene TRBJ2-1; 7 nucleotides align to TRBD1. Specimen: naive CD4+ T cells sorted from blood. Subset described: naive CD4+ T cells, CD4+CD45RA+CD25-. The sequence came from a female donor with breast cancer. The CDR3 protein is CASTLTGWDEQFF. The CDR3 bases are TGTGCCAGCACCCTGACAGGGTGGGATGAGCAGTTCTTC.